The TCR beta chain under discussion was sequenced for a study of blood T cell repertoires in COVID-19. Participants, 18 to 89 years old, spanned 24 US areas. This table comes from immunoSEQ multiplex PCR, and its TCRdb copy is limited to in-frame clones, with some not included. Of around 300,000 clones in the sample, around 90% were seen once. Per the germline V gene, CDR1 is LNHDA and CDR2 is SQIVND (reference sequence). V was trimmed by 4 bases and J by 0 bases, leaving 6 bases between them. The CDR3 loop spans 13 amino acids. The receptor's source is a woman aged 18-30 years with acute COVID-19. V is TRBV19 and J is TRBJ1-1; unclear D gene. Sequenced: PBMCs or T cells enriched from blood (not recorded which). CDR3 in amino acids: CASSTLMNTEAFF. The DNA for the CDR3 is TGTGCCAGTAGTACCCTTATGAACACTGAAGCTTTCTTT.